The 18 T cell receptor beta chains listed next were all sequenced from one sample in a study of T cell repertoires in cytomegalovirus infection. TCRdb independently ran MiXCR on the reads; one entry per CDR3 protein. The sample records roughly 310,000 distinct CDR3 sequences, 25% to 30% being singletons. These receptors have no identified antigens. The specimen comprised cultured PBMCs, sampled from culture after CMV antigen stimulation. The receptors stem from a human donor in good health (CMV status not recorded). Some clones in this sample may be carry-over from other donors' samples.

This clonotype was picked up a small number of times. In nucleotides, the CDR3 is TGTGCCAGCTCCTCGGGGGGGGCCAGTCAGCCCCAGCATTTT. This sequence encodes CASSSGGASQPQHF. The chain carries TRBV27 and TRBJ1-5; D is possibly TRBD1 (6 bases). V shed 8 bases and J shed 6 bases, with 17 bases lying between them. Germline V gives CDR1 MNHEY, CDR2 SMNVEV (reference sequence). The CDR3 totals 14 residues.

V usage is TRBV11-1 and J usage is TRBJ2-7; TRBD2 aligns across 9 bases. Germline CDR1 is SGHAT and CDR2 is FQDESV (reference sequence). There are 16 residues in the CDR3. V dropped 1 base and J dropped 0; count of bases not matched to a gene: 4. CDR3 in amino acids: CASSLGEGLASYEQYF. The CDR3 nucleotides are TGTGCCAGCAGCTTAGGGGAGGGACTAGCCTCCTACGAGCAGTACTTC.

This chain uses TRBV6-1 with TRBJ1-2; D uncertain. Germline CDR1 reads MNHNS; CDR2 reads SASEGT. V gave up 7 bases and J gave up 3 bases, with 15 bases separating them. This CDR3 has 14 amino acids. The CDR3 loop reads CASTTQGSYYGYTF. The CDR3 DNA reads TGTGCCAGCACCACCCAAGGGTCGTACTATGGCTACACCTTC.

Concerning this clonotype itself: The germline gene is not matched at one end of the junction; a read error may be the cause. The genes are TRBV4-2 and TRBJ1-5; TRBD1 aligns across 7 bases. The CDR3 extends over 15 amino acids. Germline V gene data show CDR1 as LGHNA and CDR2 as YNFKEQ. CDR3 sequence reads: CASNQEPGGNQPQHF. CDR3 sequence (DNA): TGTGCCAGCAACCAAGAACCAGGGGGGAATCAGCCCCAGCATTTT.

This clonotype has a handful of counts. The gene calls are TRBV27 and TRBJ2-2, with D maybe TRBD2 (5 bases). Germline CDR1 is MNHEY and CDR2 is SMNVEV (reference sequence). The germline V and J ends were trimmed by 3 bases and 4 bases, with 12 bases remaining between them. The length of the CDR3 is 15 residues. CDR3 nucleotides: TGTGCCAGCAGTTTTGAGGGTGTAGGCACCGGGGAGCTGTTTTTT. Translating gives CASSFEGVGTGELFF.

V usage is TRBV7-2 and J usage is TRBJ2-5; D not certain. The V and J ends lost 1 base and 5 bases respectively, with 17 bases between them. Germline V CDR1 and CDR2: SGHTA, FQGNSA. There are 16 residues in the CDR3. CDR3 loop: CASSLGAPLGRETQYF. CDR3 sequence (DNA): TGTGCCAGCAGCTTAGGGGCCCCTCTCGGCCGGGAGACCCAGTACTTC.

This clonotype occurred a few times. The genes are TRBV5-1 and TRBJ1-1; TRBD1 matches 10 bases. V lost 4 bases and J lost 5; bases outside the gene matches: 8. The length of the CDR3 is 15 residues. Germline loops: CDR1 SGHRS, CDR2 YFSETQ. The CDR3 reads CASSQTGGAETEAFF. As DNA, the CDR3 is TGCGCCAGCAGCCAGACAGGGGGCGCAGAGACTGAAGCTTTCTTT.

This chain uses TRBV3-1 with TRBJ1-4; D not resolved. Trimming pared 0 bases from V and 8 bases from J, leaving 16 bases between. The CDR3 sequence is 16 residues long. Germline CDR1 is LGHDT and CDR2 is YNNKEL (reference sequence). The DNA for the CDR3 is TGTGCCAGCAGCCAAGACGGACTTGTGGCGGGGGAAAAACTGTTTTTT. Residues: CASSQDGLVAGEKLFF.

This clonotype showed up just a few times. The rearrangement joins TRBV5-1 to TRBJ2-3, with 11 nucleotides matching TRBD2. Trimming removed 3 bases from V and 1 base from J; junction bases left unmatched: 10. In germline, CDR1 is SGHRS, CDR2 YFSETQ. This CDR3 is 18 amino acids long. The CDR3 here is CASSSGLAGTGGTDTQYF. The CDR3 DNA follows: TGCGCCAGCAGCTCCGGACTAGCGGGCACAGGAGGCACAGATACGCAGTATTTT. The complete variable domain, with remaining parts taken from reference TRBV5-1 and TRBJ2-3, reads KAGVTQTPRYLIKTRGQQVTLSCSPISGHRSVSWYQQTPGQGLQFLFEYFSETQRNKGNFPGRFSGRQFSNSRSEMNVSTLELGDSALYLCASSSGLAGTGGTDTQYFGPGTRLTVL.

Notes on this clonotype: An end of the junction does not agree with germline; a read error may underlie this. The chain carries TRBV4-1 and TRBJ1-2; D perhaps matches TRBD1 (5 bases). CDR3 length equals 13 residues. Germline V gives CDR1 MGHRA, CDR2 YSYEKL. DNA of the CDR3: TGTGCCAGCAGTCAAACCGGGGCCTATGGCTACACCTTC. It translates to CASSQTGAYGYTF.

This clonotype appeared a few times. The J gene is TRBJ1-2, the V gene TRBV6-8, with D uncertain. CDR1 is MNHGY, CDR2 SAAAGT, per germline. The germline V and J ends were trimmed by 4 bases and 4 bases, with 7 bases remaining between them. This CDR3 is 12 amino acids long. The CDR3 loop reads CASSSWGYGYTF. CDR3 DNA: TGTGCCAGCAGTTCATGGGGCTATGGCTACACCTTC.

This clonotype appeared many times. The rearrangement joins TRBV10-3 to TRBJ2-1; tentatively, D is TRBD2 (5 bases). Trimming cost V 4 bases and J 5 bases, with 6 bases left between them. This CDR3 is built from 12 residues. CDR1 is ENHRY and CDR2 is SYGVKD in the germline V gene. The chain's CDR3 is CAISVGDNEQFF. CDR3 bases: TGTGCCATCAGTGTGGGAGACAATGAGCAGTTCTTC.

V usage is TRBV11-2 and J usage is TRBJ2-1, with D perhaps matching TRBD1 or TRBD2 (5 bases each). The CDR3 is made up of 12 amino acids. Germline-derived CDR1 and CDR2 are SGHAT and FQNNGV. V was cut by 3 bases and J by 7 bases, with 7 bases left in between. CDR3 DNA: TGTGCCAGCAGCTTTTGGGGGAATGAGCAGTTCTTC. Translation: CASSFWGNEQFF.

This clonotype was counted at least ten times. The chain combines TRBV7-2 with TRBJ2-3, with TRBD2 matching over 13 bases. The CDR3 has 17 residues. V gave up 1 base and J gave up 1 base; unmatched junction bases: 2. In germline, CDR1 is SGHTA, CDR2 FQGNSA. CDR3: CASSLVGLAGGTDTQYF. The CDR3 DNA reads TGTGCCAGCAGCTTAGTTGGACTAGCGGGAGGCACAGATACGCAGTATTTT. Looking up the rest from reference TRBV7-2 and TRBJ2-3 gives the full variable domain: GAGVSQSPSNKVTEKGKDVELRCDPISGHTALYWYRQSLGQGLEFLIYFQGNSAPDKSGLPSDRFSAERTGGSVSTLTIQRTQQEDSAVYLCASSLVGLAGGTDTQYFGPGTRLTVL.

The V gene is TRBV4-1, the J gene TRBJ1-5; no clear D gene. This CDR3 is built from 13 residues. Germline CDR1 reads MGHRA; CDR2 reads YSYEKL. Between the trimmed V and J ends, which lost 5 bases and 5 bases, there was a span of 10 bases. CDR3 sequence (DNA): TGCGCCAGCAGCGACGGGCGGCATCAGCCCCAGCATTTT. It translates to CASSDGRHQPQHF.

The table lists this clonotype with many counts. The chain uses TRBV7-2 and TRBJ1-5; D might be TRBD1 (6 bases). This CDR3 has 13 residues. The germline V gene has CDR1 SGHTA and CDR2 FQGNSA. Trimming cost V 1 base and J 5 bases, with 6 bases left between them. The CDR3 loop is CASSLDRDQPQHF. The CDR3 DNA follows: TGTGCCAGCAGCTTAGACAGGGATCAGCCCCAGCATTTT.

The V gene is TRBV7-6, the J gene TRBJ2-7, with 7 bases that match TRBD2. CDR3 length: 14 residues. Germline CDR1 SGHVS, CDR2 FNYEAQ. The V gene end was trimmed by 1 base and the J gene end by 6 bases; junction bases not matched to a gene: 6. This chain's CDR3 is CASSLGRERVEQYF. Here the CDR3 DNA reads TGTGCCAGCAGCTTAGGGCGGGAGAGGGTCGAGCAGTACTTC.

In DNA form, the CDR3 reads TGCAGCGTTGAGTTGCGCCTCCAAGAGACCCAGTACTTC. This sequence encodes CSVELRLQETQYF. The chain combines TRBV29-1 with TRBJ2-5; D is undetermined. Germline CDR1 reads SQVTM; CDR2 reads ANQGSEA. Trimming removed 3 bases at V and 1 base at J, with 9 bases between. The CDR3 sequence is 13 residues long.